This TCR beta chain was identified during a study of blood T cell repertoires in COVID-19. Per the authors' pipeline: Nucleated cell counts were estimated from reference gene primer amplification. Libraries were prepared by immunoSEQ multiplex PCR; TCRdb keeps only in-frame clonotypes and omits some of them. V and J calls and clone size come straight from that table; D and trimming were deduced from the DNA. The sample includes roughly 220,000 clones, approximately 81% of them seen just once. Germline CDR1 is KGHSH and CDR2 is LQKENI. V was clipped by 5 bases and J by 2 bases; unmatched bases: 5. The CDR3 spans 16 residues.

The source of this sequence is a woman aged 60-75 years who had recovered from COVID-19. The material sequenced was peripheral blood. This sequence joins TRBV18 and TRBJ2-3; 12 bases match TRBD2. Here the CDR3 DNA reads TGTGCCAGCTCATATGGACTAGCGGGGAACACAGATACGCAGTATTTT. Its translation is CASSYGLAGNTDTQYF.